What follows are 29 T cell receptor beta chains derived from one specimen sequenced in a study of cytomegalovirus exposure and HLA in healthy donors (dated by TCRdb to about 2017). Library prep was done by the immunoSEQ multiplex PCR assay. In its TCRdb copy, this immuneACCESS table keeps in-frame sequences only and misses some clones. Where compared with another copy, unresolved V genes explain less than half of these, and the others have no known cause. The sample table holds fewer than 300,000 clones, of which over 75% were seen once. About 0.85% of the sample belongs to the ten largest clones. The sequencing sample was made of PBMCs. The receptors come from a woman in her late teens or twenties in good health and CMV-seronegative.

J is TRBJ2-7 and V is TRBV28; 8 bases agree with TRBD2. Germline V gene lookup returns CDR1 MDHEN and CDR2 SYDVKM. The V gene end was trimmed by 5 bases and the J gene end by 0 bases; junction bases not matched to a gene: 9. The CDR3 runs 16 residues. The CDR3 nucleotides read TGTGCCAGCAGTCTTCAGACCCGGGGGGGCTCCTACGAGCAGTACTTC. Protein: CASSLQTRGGSYEQYF.

This chain links TRBV6-5 with TRBJ2-5; maybe TRBD1 (5 bases). Deletions cut 2 bases from V and 5 bases from J, with 9 bases between. The CDR3 runs to 13 residues. CDR1 and CDR2 from the germline V gene are MNHEY and SVGAGI. The CDR3 protein is CASSYTGWETQYF. The CDR3 DNA reads TGTGCCAGCAGTTACACAGGTTGGGAGACCCAGTACTTC.

This chain uses TRBV5-1 with TRBJ2-1, with 13 nucleotides matching TRBD2. Germline-derived CDR1 and CDR2 are SGHRS and YFSETQ. Germline trimming cut 3 bases from V and 9 bases from J; bases unmatched to any gene: 6. The CDR3 is 15 residues long. CDR3 nucleotides: TGCGCCAGCAGCTCGGGGACTAGCGGGACGGGTGAGCAGTTCTTC. It yields the protein CASSSGTSGTGEQFF.

This clone was counted between two and nine times. J is TRBJ2-7 and V is TRBV6-1; D remains unclear. Germline V gene sequence: CDR1 MNHNS, CDR2 SASEGT. The V end was cut by 8 bases, the J end by 3 bases, with 14 bases between. The CDR3 consists of 13 residues. CDR3 residues: CASFGHLIYEQYF. The CDR3 DNA sequence: TGTGCCAGCTTCGGTCACCTAATCTACGAGCAGTACTTC.

The chain joins TRBV7-9 to TRBJ2-1; tentatively, D is TRBD2 (5 bases). Trimming cost V 1 base and J 5 bases, with 12 bases left between them. This CDR3 has 15 amino acids. CDR1 and CDR2 (germline): SEHNR, FQNEAQ (reference sequence). CDR3 loop: CASSLVSGFNNEQFF. The CDR3 nucleotides are TGTGCCAGCAGCTTAGTGAGCGGATTCAACAATGAGCAGTTCTTC.

The rearrangement joins TRBV28 to TRBJ1-2; D gene ambiguous. Germline values: CDR1 MDHEN, CDR2 SYDVKM. Trimming removed 10 bases from V and 4 bases from J, with 16 bases in between. The CDR3 is made up of 13 amino acids. The CDR3 nucleotides are TGTGCCACCCGCTTCAGTGCAGGCTATGGCTACACCTTC. It translates to CATRFSAGYGYTF.

The genes are TRBV27 and TRBJ1-6; 8 nucleotides agree with TRBD1. The J segment lost 2 bases and the V segment lost 2 bases, leaving 14 bases of the junction unmatched. The CDR3 has 20 amino acids. Germline CDR1 reads MNHEY; CDR2 reads SMNVEV (reference sequence). This CDR3 reads CASSLGPGQASQPYNSPLHF. The CDR3 coding sequence is TGTGCCAGCAGTTTAGGGCCGGGACAGGCTTCCCAACCCTATAATTCACCCCTCCACTTT.

The genes are TRBV15 and TRBJ1-5; a possible D gene is TRBD1 (6 bases). Germline lookup yields CDR1 LNHNV and CDR2 YYDKDF (reference sequence). V was cut by 5 bases and J by 5 bases, with 13 bases left in between. The CDR3 extends over 14 amino acids. The chain's CDR3 is CATSAEQGDQPQHF. The CDR3 bases are TGTGCCACCAGCGCCGAACAGGGAGATCAGCCCCAGCATTTT. Supplemented by reference TRBV15 and TRBJ1-5, the full variable domain reads DAMVIQNPRYQVTQFGKPVTLSCSQTLNHNVMYWYQQKSSQAPKLLFHYYDKDFNNEADTPDNFQSRRPNTSFCFLDIRSPGLGDTAMYLCATSAEQGDQPQHFGDGTRLSIL.

This clone occurred once. The V call is TRBV28, the J call TRBJ2-7; TRBD2 is a possible D gene (5 bases). The V gene's germline CDR1 is MDHEN and CDR2 SYDVKM. V was clipped by 6 bases and J by 12 bases, with 18 bases between them. This CDR3 comprises 12 residues. CDR3 loop: CASSPSGADRYF. The DNA of the CDR3 is TGTGCCAGCAGCCCGAGCGGCGCGGATCGGTACTTC. The full variable domain, with the rest looked up from reference TRBV28 and TRBJ2-7, is DVKVTQSSRYLVKRTGEKVFLECVQDMDHENMFWYRQDPGLGLRLIYFSYDVKMKEKGDIPEGYSVSREKKERFSLILESASTNQTSMYLCASSPSGADRYFGPGTRLTVT.

Concerning this clone: The same CDR3 is also encoded by other DNA sequences in this sample. The J gene is TRBJ2-7, the V gene TRBV4-2, with 8 bases lining up with TRBD2. The germline V gene has CDR1 LGHNA and CDR2 YNFKEQ. This CDR3 comprises 14 residues. V lost 9 bases, J lost 2 bases, and 9 bases stayed unmatched. The CDR3 here is CASSPGGTPYEQYF. The CDR3 DNA follows: TGTGCCAGTTCCCCGGGGGGGACCCCCTACGAGCAGTACTTC.

The chain has TRBV6-5 and TRBJ2-5, with TRBD2 identical over 10 bases. From germline, CDR1 is MNHEY and CDR2 SVGAGI. V shed 11 bases, J shed 1 base, and the junction held 10 bases outside the gene matches. The CDR3 spans 15 residues. CDR3 nucleotide sequence: TGTGCCGTGGCCGGGACTAGCGCACTCCAAGAGACCCAGTACTTC. Residues: CAVAGTSALQETQYF.

This rearrangement joins TRBV18 to TRBJ1-2, with D perhaps matching TRBD1 (5 bases). The germline V gene has CDR1 KGHSH and CDR2 LQKENI. V gave up 8 bases and J gave up 5 bases, with 27 bases separating them. The CDR3 is made up of 17 amino acids. In nucleotides, the CDR3 is TGTGCCAGCCGCAAGGGGCAGGACCTTAACCGTCGATATGGCTACACCTTC. This gives the protein CASRKGQDLNRRYGYTF.

The V and J genes are TRBV2 and TRBJ2-5, with D perhaps TRBD1 (6 bases). Trimming stripped 4 bases from V and 0 bases from J, with 6 bases between. The germline gives CDR1 SNHLY, CDR2 FYNNEI. The CDR3 consists of 13 residues. CDR3 sequence: CASSGQDQETQYF. Here the CDR3 DNA reads TGTGCCAGCAGTGGACAGGACCAAGAGACCCAGTACTTC. Drawing the rest from reference TRBV2 and TRBJ2-5, the complete variable domain is EPEVTQTPSHQVTQMGQEVILRCVPISNHLYFYWYRQILGQKVEFLVSFYNNEISEKSEIFDDQFSVERPDGSNFTLKIRSTKLEDSAMYFCASSGQDQETQYFGPGTRLLVL.

The V gene is TRBV7-8, the J gene TRBJ2-2, with TRBD2 matching over 8 bases. V lost 2 bases and J lost 6; bases outside the gene matches: 5. CDR1 is SGHVS, CDR2 FQNEAQ, per germline. The CDR3 spans 15 residues. The CDR3 spells CASSLSGGVAGELFF. In DNA, the CDR3 is TGTGCCAGCAGCTTATCGGGGGGGGTTGCCGGGGAGCTGTTTTTT.

The chain is built from TRBV4-2 and TRBJ2-1; 7 bases fit TRBD2. V lost 5 bases and J lost 4; bases outside the gene matches: 8. CDR3 length: 15 residues. Germline-derived CDR1 and CDR2 are LGHNA and YNFKEQ. CDR3 protein: CASSNLASGYNEQFF. The DNA of the CDR3 is TGTGCCAGCAGCAACCTAGCTAGCGGATACAATGAGCAGTTCTTC.

This sequence joins TRBV6-4 and TRBJ2-7, with 8 positions matching TRBD1. The germline V gene encodes CDR1 MRHNA and CDR2 SNTAGT. V lost 4 bases and J lost 5; bases outside the gene matches: 4. This CDR3 contains 13 residues. CDR3 in DNA: TGTGCCAGCAGTGCGGTACAGGGGGACGAGCAGTACTTC. Protein sequence: CASSAVQGDEQYF.

This chain connects TRBV5-1 to TRBJ2-7, with 9 bases matching TRBD1. The CDR3 has 16 residues. Trimming cost V 4 bases and J 3 bases; bases outside gene matches: 11. Germline V lookup: CDR1 SGHRS, CDR2 YFSETQ. The CDR3 loop reads CASSEGSGTGFYEQYF. The DNA for the CDR3 is TGCGCCAGCAGCGAGGGGTCCGGGACAGGGTTCTACGAGCAGTACTTC.

V usage is TRBV7-9 and J usage is TRBJ2-7, with TRBD2 matching 9 bases. Unmatched junction bases numbered 10, after V lost 5 bases and J lost 5 bases. The CDR3 runs to 15 residues. Germline V CDR1 and CDR2: SEHNR, FQNEAQ (reference sequence). The CDR3 region has the DNA TGTGCCAGCAGCCCTAGCGGTAGCGGGAGAGACGAGCAGTACTTC. Translated, it gives CASSPSGSGRDEQYF.

J is TRBJ2-3 and V is TRBV9; 12 bases are shared with TRBD2. Germline V gene lookup returns CDR1 SGDLS and CDR2 YYNGEE. The V and J ends lost 3 bases and 0 bases, in that order; junction bases with no gene match: 2. This CDR3 comprises 16 residues. In DNA, the CDR3 is TGTGCCAGCAGCGAAACTAGCGGGAGGAGCACAGATACGCAGTATTTT. Protein sequence: CASSETSGRSTDTQYF.

This chain links TRBV19 with TRBJ2-1, with D possibly TRBD2 on 6 matching bases. The CDR3 has 15 amino acids. The V gene's germline CDR1 is LNHDA and CDR2 SQIVND (reference sequence). V lost 3 bases to trimming and J lost 4 bases, with 13 bases between them. The CDR3 loop is CASSIETSGYNEQFF. CDR3 in DNA: TGTGCCAGTAGTATCGAGACTAGTGGGTACAATGAGCAGTTCTTC.

This clone was observed a single time. CDR3 residues: CASSYLLSGTGELFF. DNA for the CDR3: TGTGCCAGCAGTTACTTACTTTCGGGGACCGGGGAGCTGTTTTTT. The chain employs TRBV6-6 and TRBJ2-2; D is perhaps TRBD2 (5 bases). Germline CDR1 reads MNHNY; CDR2 reads SVGAGI (reference sequence). The V gene lost 1 base and the J gene lost 5 bases, with 11 bases spanning the gap. This CDR3 is 15 amino acids long.

The J gene is TRBJ2-1, the V gene TRBV7-2; 10 bases match TRBD2. Trimming cost V 7 bases and J 6 bases; bases outside gene matches: 6. The V gene's germline CDR1 is SGHTA and CDR2 FQGNSA. The CDR3 covers 14 residues. CDR3 nucleotides: TGTGCCAGCAAGGCTAGCGGGAGTCTCAATGAGCAGTTCTTC. Translation: CASKASGSLNEQFF.

The table lists this clone with a few counts. This chain links TRBV12-5 with TRBJ2-2; D is undetermined. V lost 4 bases, J lost 6 bases, and 6 bases lay in between. The germline gives CDR1 LGHNT, CDR2 FRNRAP. The CDR3 has 12 residues. The DNA of the CDR3 is TGTGCTAGTGGTTATGGCTCCGGGGAGCTGTTTTTT. Its protein product is CASGYGSGELFF.

The chain employs TRBV20-1 and TRBJ2-7, with a possible D match to TRBD1 (6 bases). CDR3 length: 11 amino acids. Between the trimmed V and J ends, which lost 6 bases and 3 bases, there was a span of 9 bases. In germline, CDR1 is DFQATT, CDR2 SNEGSKA (reference sequence). The CDR3 DNA follows: TGCAGTGCCGAGGACAGCTACGAGCAGTACTTC. This codes for CSAEDSYEQYF.

This clone was seen more than once but under ten times. The V call is TRBV7-9, the J call TRBJ1-2; a weak D match, TRBD1 (5 bases). Trimming cost V 5 bases and J 2 bases, with 12 bases left between them. CDR3 length: 14 amino acids. Germline-derived CDR1 and CDR2 are SEHNR and FQNEAQ (reference sequence). As DNA, the CDR3 is TGTGCCAGCAGCCGTGACAGCAAGAACTATGGCTACACCTTC. It translates to CASSRDSKNYGYTF.

This rearrangement joins TRBV15 to TRBJ2-7, with 7 bases matching TRBD1. V shed 11 bases and J 0 bases; nucleotides not matched to a gene: 10. Germline assignment: CDR1 LNHNV and CDR2 YYDKDF (reference sequence). The CDR3 runs to 14 residues. The CDR3 nucleotides read TGTGCCGTCGGACAGGCCGTTAGCTCCTACGAGCAGTACTTC. This translates into CAVGQAVSSYEQYF.

The chain combines TRBV6-5 with TRBJ2-7; 12 bases align to TRBD1. The germline CDR1 and CDR2 sequences are MNHEY and SVGAGI. This CDR3 spans 16 amino acids. The V segment lost 2 bases and the J segment 4 bases; nucleotides outside the gene matches: 6. Written as DNA, the CDR3 is TGTGCCAGCAGTTACCGACCGGGACAGGGGGCGTACGAGCAGTACTTC. Protein sequence: CASSYRPGQGAYEQYF.

V is TRBV28 and J is TRBJ1-2, with D possibly being TRBD1 (5 bases). V was cut by 10 bases and J by 3 bases, with 18 bases left in between. The germline V gene encodes CDR1 MDHEN and CDR2 SYDVKM. There are 14 residues in the CDR3. CDR3 nucleotide sequence: TGTGCCACCCGGGTGTCAGGGAGGGACTATGGCTACACCTTC. It encodes CATRVSGRDYGYTF.

To note about this clone: The same CDR3 is also encoded by other DNA sequences in this sample. The chain has TRBV20-1 and TRBJ2-1; no reliable D call. The CDR3 extends over 11 amino acids. Germline V gene data show CDR1 as DFQATT and CDR2 as SNEGSKA (reference sequence). The V gene lost 1 base and the J gene lost 7 bases, with 5 bases spanning the gap. CDR3 DNA: TGCAGTGCTAGAGCTCCTAATGAGCAGTTCTTC. Its protein is CSARAPNEQFF.